What follows are 23 T cell receptor beta chains derived from one specimen sequenced in a study of T cell responses to AZD1222 COVID-19 vaccine. Using immunoSEQ multiplex PCR, the repertoire was profiled, and TCRdb retains in-frame clones only, with some absent. The sample contains around 150,000 clones, roughly 82% of which appear only once. This specimen was peripheral blood, taken on day 0 of AZD1222 vaccination. The receptor source for this set is an adult in good health.

The chain employs TRBV29-1 and TRBJ2-2; either TRBD1 or TRBD2 may supply D (6 bases each). There are 13 residues in the CDR3. Between the trimmed V and J ends, which lost 1 base and 8 bases, there was a span of 11 bases. The germline V gene has CDR1 SQVTM and CDR2 ANQGSEA. This CDR3 reads CSVEVTGAGELFF. DNA of the CDR3: TGCAGCGTTGAAGTTACGGGGGCTGGGGAGCTGTTTTTT.

The chain carries TRBV18 and TRBJ2-1; 14 bases line up with TRBD2. The CDR3 is 15 residues long. Germline assignment: CDR1 KGHSH and CDR2 LQKENI. V was pared by 0 bases and J by 12 bases, with 4 bases of the junction left unmatched. CDR3 DNA: TGTGCCAGCTCACCACCTGGACTAGCGGGGGGACCGCAGTTCTTC. Amino acid sequence: CASSPPGLAGGPQFF.

This rearrangement joins TRBV28 to TRBJ1-6, with unresolved D. From germline, CDR1 is MDHEN and CDR2 SYDVKM. This CDR3 spans 14 amino acids. Trimming took off 10 bases at V and 5 bases at J, with 15 bases between the two ends. CDR3 nucleotides: TGTGCCACTTTAAGGGTATTCGATAATTCACCCCTCCACTTT. This codes for CATLRVFDNSPLHF.

This chain links TRBV27 with TRBJ1-1; unclear D gene. The CDR3 is 14 amino acids. V gave up 6 bases and J gave up 2 bases, with 13 bases separating them. Germline CDR1 MNHEY, CDR2 SMNVEV (reference sequence). Written as DNA, the CDR3 is TGTGCCAGCAGAATCTACAGCTCTAACACTGAAGCTTTCTTT. This gives the protein CASRIYSSNTEAFF.

The chain has TRBV18 and TRBJ1-5; D is possibly TRBD1 (5 bases). Germline V lookup: CDR1 KGHSH, CDR2 LQKENI. The CDR3 has 15 amino acids. Deletions cut 2 bases from V and 7 bases from J, with 15 bases between. The CDR3 region is CASSPSGAEGQPQHF. The CDR3 DNA sequence: TGTGCCAGCTCACCAAGCGGGGCAGAGGGACAGCCCCAGCATTTT.

The V and J genes are TRBV5-1 and TRBJ1-3; D unresolved. CDR1 and CDR2 (germline): SGHRS, YFSETQ. This CDR3 region has 16 residues. V was clipped by 0 bases and J by 8 bases, with 18 bases between them. The DNA for the CDR3 is TGCGCCAGCAGCTTGGTCCCCCGGGCCGAGGGATACACCATATATTTT. This gives the protein CASSLVPRAEGYTIYF.

The chain uses TRBV7-6 and TRBJ2-2; perhaps TRBD1 as D (5 bases). Germline V gene sequence: CDR1 SGHVS, CDR2 FNYEAQ. Trimming removed 5 bases at V and 8 bases at J, with 24 bases between. This CDR3 has 17 amino acids. The CDR3 nucleotides read TGTGCCAGCAGCACCAAGGACCAGGGAAGGGGCCCGGGGGAGCTGTTTTTT. Protein sequence: CASSTKDQGRGPGELFF.

V usage is TRBV4-1 and J usage is TRBJ1-5; D unresolved. The CDR3 has 16 residues. Per the germline V gene, CDR1 is MGHRA and CDR2 is YSYEKL. The V gene lost 0 bases and the J gene lost 0 bases, with 9 bases spanning the gap. CDR3 in DNA: TGCGCCAGCAGCCAAGAAGGTCCGGGTAGCAATCAGCCCCAGCATTTT. Its protein product is CASSQEGPGSNQPQHF.

This clone was picked up a small number of times. The rearrangement links TRBV7-9 to TRBJ1-2; D gene uncertain. The CDR3 covers 16 residues. Trimming removed 5 bases from V and 6 bases from J, with 22 bases in between. Germline V gene lookup returns CDR1 SEHNR and CDR2 FQNEAQ (reference sequence). The CDR3 DNA reads TGTGCCAGCAGCCTACTCCGCCCGGACGTACGGGATGGCTACACCTTC. Residues: CASSLLRPDVRDGYTF.

The genes are TRBV15 and TRBJ2-2, with a possible D match to TRBD1 (6 bases). Germline CDR1 is LNHNV and CDR2 is YYDKDF (reference sequence). The germline V and J ends were trimmed by 0 bases and 7 bases, with 15 bases remaining between them. This CDR3 contains 16 residues. The CDR3 DNA sequence: TGTGCCACCAGCAGAGACCGGGACAATGTCAACGGGGAGCTGTTTTTT. Protein sequence: CATSRDRDNVNGELFF.

The CDR3 DNA sequence: TGTGCCAGAAGGGATAGCAATCAGCCCCAGCATTTT. Protein: CARRDSNQPQHF. This chain joins TRBV5-3 and TRBJ1-5; no clear D gene. TRBV5-3 is an open reading frame, and its role is uncertain. This CDR3 has 12 amino acids. The V end lost 5 bases, the J end lost 0 bases, and 3 bases lay between the germline ends.

V and J are TRBV28 and TRBJ2-7; D uncertain. Trimming left V 2 bases short and J 4 bases short, with 12 bases between. CDR1 and CDR2 (germline): MDHEN, SYDVKM. The CDR3 has 14 amino acids. CDR3 DNA: TGTGCCAGCAGTTTAGTGGGATCTGGGTACGAGCAGTACTTC. Its translation: CASSLVGSGYEQYF.

The chain joins TRBV5-1 to TRBJ2-3, with TRBD2 identical over 7 bases. CDR1 is SGHRS and CDR2 is YFSETQ in the germline V gene. The CDR3 is 13 amino acids. Trimming removed 3 bases from V and 6 bases from J; junction bases left unmatched: 4. Here the CDR3 DNA reads TGCGCCAGCAGCTCCCTAGCGGCGGATACGCAGTATTTT. This gives the protein CASSSLAADTQYF. The full variable domain, in which reference TRBV5-1 and TRBJ2-3 provide the parts outside the CDR3, is KAGVTQTPRYLIKTRGQQVTLSCSPISGHRSVSWYQQTPGQGLQFLFEYFSETQRNKGNFPGRFSGRQFSNSRSEMNVSTLELGDSALYLCASSSLAADTQYFGPGTRLTVL.

The V call is TRBV5-1, the J call TRBJ1-3; D call uncertain. Germline lookup yields CDR1 SGHRS and CDR2 YFSETQ. The CDR3 runs to 14 residues. V lost 0 bases and J 7 bases, leaving 11 bases between the germline ends. This CDR3 is CASSLAGLGNTIYF. In DNA, the CDR3 is TGCGCCAGCAGCTTGGCCGGGTTAGGGAACACCATATATTTT.

This rearrangement joins TRBV13 to TRBJ1-2; possibly TRBD1 for D (5 bases). Between the trimmed V and J ends, which lost 6 bases and 3 bases, there was a span of 17 bases. CDR3 length: 15 amino acids. The germline V gene has CDR1 PRHDT and CDR2 FYEKMQ (reference sequence). The CDR3, as DNA: TGTGCCAGCAGACAACGGGGGTCTTTCGACTATGGCTACACCTTC. It codes for CASRQRGSFDYGYTF.

The chain is built from TRBV6-5 and TRBJ1-1; TRBD1 is a possible D gene (5 bases). Germline assignment: CDR1 MNHEY and CDR2 SVGAGI. V lost 6 bases and J 12 bases, leaving 20 bases between the germline ends. CDR3 length: 13 residues. The CDR3 DNA sequence: TGTGCCAGCAGCCGACCAGCGGGACTTACGCCTTTCTTT. Protein sequence: CASSRPAGLTPFF.

The V and J genes are TRBV5-1 and TRBJ2-5; D is possibly TRBD1 (6 bases). Germline V gene data show CDR1 as SGHRS and CDR2 as YFSETQ. The CDR3 has 14 amino acids. The ends were cut back, 4 bases at V and 3 bases at J, with 13 bases in the middle. The CDR3 sequence: CASSTRGNEETQYF. Written as DNA, the CDR3 is TGCGCCAGCAGCACCAGGGGTAATGAAGAGACCCAGTACTTC.

This clone is a singleton in its sample. The chain joins TRBV20-1 to TRBJ1-2; D is perhaps TRBD1 (6 bases). The V and J ends lost 3 bases and 7 bases respectively, with 12 bases between them. CDR1 and CDR2 from the germline V gene are DFQATT and SNEGSKA (reference sequence). This CDR3 spans 12 amino acids. CDR3 in amino acids: CSASKGGVGYTF. CDR3 DNA: TGCAGTGCTAGTAAGGGGGGCGTTGGCTACACCTTC.

V usage is TRBV19 and J usage is TRBJ2-7, with a weak D call TRBD1 (6 bases). The CDR3 has 15 amino acids. V was pared by 5 bases and J by 0 bases, with 14 bases between. CDR1 and CDR2 from the germline V gene are LNHDA and SQIVND (reference sequence). CDR3 residues: CASSEIETGSYEQYF. In nucleotides, the CDR3 is TGTGCCAGTAGTGAAATTGAGACAGGCTCCTACGAGCAGTACTTC.

A single count supports this clone. The chain couples TRBV5-1 to TRBJ2-3; D unresolved. Per the germline V gene, CDR1 is SGHRS and CDR2 is YFSETQ. The CDR3 contains 14 residues. V was cut by 1 base and J by 3 bases, with 9 bases left in between. For the CDR3, the DNA is TGCGCCAGCAGCTTGTACGGCTTAACAGATACGCAGTATTTT. Amino acid sequence: CASSLYGLTDTQYF.

V gene TRBV2 combines with J gene TRBJ1-3, with a weak D call TRBD1 (5 bases). Trimming removed 2 bases from V and 5 bases from J, with 16 bases in between. The CDR3 has 16 residues. In germline, CDR1 is SNHLY, CDR2 FYNNEI. The CDR3 sequence: CASSESRFRERNTIYF. The CDR3 DNA sequence: TGTGCCAGCAGTGAAAGTCGATTCAGGGAGCGAAACACCATATATTTT.

V gene TRBV6-6 combines with J gene TRBJ1-5, with 7 nucleotides matching TRBD1. CDR1 and CDR2 (germline): MNHNY, SVGAGI (reference sequence). V trimming: 4 bases; J trimming: 6 bases; junction bases outside the gene matches: 6. This CDR3 spans 14 amino acids. CDR3 loop: CASSSRQGGQPQHF. For the CDR3, the DNA is TGTGCCAGCAGTTCCCGACAGGGCGGTCAGCCCCAGCATTTT.

This chain links TRBV4-1 with TRBJ1-5; weak D call: TRBD1 (6 bases). The germline CDR1 and CDR2 sequences are MGHRA and YSYEKL. Trimming took off 3 bases at V and 4 bases at J, with 13 bases between the two ends. The CDR3 has 15 residues. CDR3 loop: CASSHPGVMNQPQHF. CDR3 coding DNA: TGCGCCAGCAGCCACCCAGGGGTGATGAATCAGCCCCAGCATTTT.